This T cell receptor beta chain was profiled in a study of early T cells in non-severe SARS-CoV-2 infection (dated by TCRdb to the early 2020s). The study in broad terms: Bulk RNA from unsorted whole blood was used for TCR sequencing, so alpha and beta chains could not be paired. General conclusions and limits of the study: VDJdb matching was skewed toward anti-spike CD8 responses, so virus-specific expansions were likely underestimated and private and CD4 specificities were missed.

Concerning this clonotype: No antigen is known for it. The sample holds no much larger clone one base away, and base qualities are not on file.

V gives up 5 bases and J gives up 0 bases, and the segment between their germline ends measures 14 bases. The CDR3 runs 16 amino acids, cysteine and phenylalanine included. Only the CDR3 DNA stays, 48 bases, in frame from base 1. CDR1 and CDR2, per the germline V gene, are MDHEN and SYDVKM. This was a case-control study nested in a cohort of healthcare workers in London, UK, who had nasopharyngeal swab PCR tests and blood samples taken every week. Healthcare workers were recruited between 23 and 31 March 2020, during the week of the UK lockdown, and were followed weekly for up to roughly 15 weeks. The library was produced with 5' RACE. Sequencing took place on a NextSeq 500. In the TCR library protocol, unique molecular identifiers were attached to individual cDNA molecules to correct for PCR bias and sequencing error. TCR alpha and beta chains were both sequenced, and the abundances of alpha and beta sequences in each sample were closely correlated with each other. Turning to the authors' computational methods: Decombinator V4 was used to perform V gene, J gene and CDR3 annotation of TCR sequences. Expanded TCRs were defined as changing significantly between any two time points under a Poisson model with p below 0.0001. Abundances of TCRs were expressed as counts per million after normalisation to the total number of TCRs sequenced in each sample. TRAV1-2 paired with TRAJ12, TRAJ20 or TRAJ33 defined MAIT TCRs, while TRAV10 paired with TRAJ18 defined iNKT TCRs. VDJdb, accessed 1 November 2021, was searched for CMV, EBV and SARS-CoV-2 annotated TCRs, with TCRs annotated for multiple antigens excluded. The raw public reads went through TCRdb reprocessing: fastp at Q25, MiXCR clone calling, in-frame beta chains kept. Merged by CDR3 protein, the rows form single entries marked with the most common genes and DNA. These V and J calls rely on TCRdb rather than the paper's analysis. For this sample the table gives 70,000 to 85,000 distinct CDR3 sequences, of which about 12% were detected only once. The top ten constitute about 2.6% of the sample.

The V and J segments used are TRBV28 and TRBJ1-3; the D gene is unclear. This receptor was taken from an adult who was a healthcare worker with PCR-confirmed SARS-CoV-2 infection or an uninfected control (not recorded which). Sequenced material: whole blood. The CDR3 is CASSSGGSPSGNTIYF. Read as DNA, the sequence is TGTGCCAGCAGTAGTGGAGGTTCCCCCTCTGGAAACACCATATATTTT. Joined to the reference TRBV28 and TRBJ1-3 proteins, this CDR3 gives the full variable domain: DVKVTQSSRYLVKRTGEKVFLECVQDMDHENMFWYRQDPGLGLRLIYFSYDVKMKEKGDIPEGYSVSREKKERFSLILESASTNQTSMYLCASSSGGSPSGNTIYFGEGSWLTVV.